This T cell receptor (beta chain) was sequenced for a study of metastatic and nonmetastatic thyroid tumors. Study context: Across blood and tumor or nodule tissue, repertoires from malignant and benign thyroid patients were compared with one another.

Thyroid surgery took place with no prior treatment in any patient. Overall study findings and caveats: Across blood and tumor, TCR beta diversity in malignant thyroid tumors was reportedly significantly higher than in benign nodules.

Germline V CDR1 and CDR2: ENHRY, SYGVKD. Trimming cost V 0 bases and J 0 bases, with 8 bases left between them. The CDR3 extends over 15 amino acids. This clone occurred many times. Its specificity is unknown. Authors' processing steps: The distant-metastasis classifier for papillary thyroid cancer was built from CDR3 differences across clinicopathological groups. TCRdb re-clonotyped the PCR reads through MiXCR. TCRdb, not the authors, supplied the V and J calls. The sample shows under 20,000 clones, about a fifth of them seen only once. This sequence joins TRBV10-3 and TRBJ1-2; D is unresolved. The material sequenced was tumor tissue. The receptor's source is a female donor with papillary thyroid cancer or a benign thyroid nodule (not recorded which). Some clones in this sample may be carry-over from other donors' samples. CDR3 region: CAISESGGANYGYTF. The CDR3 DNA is TGTGCCATCAGTGAGTCCGGTGGGGCTAACTATGGCTACACCTTC.